This TCR beta chain was identified during a study of blood T cells in healthy people across ages. Study outcomes and limitations: Naive CD4+ cells and diversity were both higher in long-lived donors than in aged donors. Estimated diversity, derived from one million T cells, was regarded as an underestimate.

This clonotype was recorded a few times. Its antigen remains unidentified. Germline V gene lookup returns CDR1 LGHDT and CDR2 YNNKEL (reference sequence). Trimming removed 2 bases at V and 7 bases at J, with 9 bases between. The CDR3 is made up of 13 amino acids. The second PCR ran 7 to 11 cycles with a sample-barcoded 5' primer and J-beta primers. TCRdb called the 5' RACE reads again in MiXCR, with one record for every CDR3 protein. Seen here are approximately 800,000 distinct CDR3 sequences, approximately 24% observed once, and the top ten hold roughly 3.1%. The same specimen was also included in a second study, on T cells of mothers and their children. This second study notes: Samples came from a few healthy Caucasian mothers and their six children. Each child gave 2.9 million or so TCR beta CDR3 reads (each mother, over 9.5 million).

The sequence was obtained from a boy younger than 18 in good health. Specimen: blood. The chain links TRBV3-1 to TRBJ1-5; D gene ambiguous. The CDR3, as DNA: TGTGCCAGCAGCCAACAGAAACGGCAGCCCCAGCATTTT. Translation gives CASSQQKRQPQHF.